The 11 T cell receptor beta chains listed next were all sequenced from one sample in a study of tissue T cells after allogeneic stem cell transplantation. Assay used: immunoSEQ multiplex PCR; TCRdb lists only in-frame clones, some missing. Of about 42,000 clones in the sample, around nine tenths were seen once. Sequencing used blood, obtained before transplantation. All receptors come from a woman aged 40 to 75 who later had graft-versus-host disease after an allogeneic stem cell transplant.

CDR3 loop: CASSLGATSSYNEQFF. The CDR3 coding sequence is TGTGCCAGCAGCTTAGGGGCTACGAGCTCCTACAATGAGCAGTTCTTC. V is TRBV7-9 and J is TRBJ2-1, with unresolved D. The CDR3 runs 16 residues. V dropped 1 base and J dropped 0 bases, with 10 bases sitting between them. Per germline, CDR1 SEHNR and CDR2 FQNEAQ (reference sequence).

The rearrangement uses TRBV29-1 and TRBJ1-5, with D maybe TRBD1 (5 bases). This CDR3 has 13 residues. Trimming removed 4 bases from V and 7 bases from J, with 14 bases in between. Germline V CDR1 and CDR2: SQVTM, ANQGSEA. The CDR3 coding sequence is TGCAGCGTTGCGGCAACAGGCGGGCAGCCCCAGCATTTT. Encoded protein: CSVAATGGQPQHF.

The chain links TRBV5-4 to TRBJ2-5; 10 bases fit TRBD2. After removal of 4 bases from V and 5 bases from J, the junction contained 11 bases not matched to a gene. The CDR3 is 16 residues long. Germline assignment: CDR1 SGHNT and CDR2 YYREEE (reference sequence). This CDR3 reads CASSGIAGGLGETQYF. The CDR3 DNA reads TGTGCCAGCAGCGGAATAGCGGGAGGCCTGGGGGAGACCCAGTACTTC.

DNA for the CDR3: TGTGCCAGCAGCTTTCCTCTATCGACAGGAGGAGGCTACACCTTC. Residues: CASSFPLSTGGGYTF. The gene calls are TRBV7-2 and TRBJ1-2, with a possible D match to TRBD1 (6 bases). In germline, CDR1 is SGHTA, CDR2 FQGNSA. Trimming shortened V by 3 bases and J by 8 bases, and 19 bases separated the two germline ends. CDR3 size: 15 residues.

The chain joins TRBV7-9 to TRBJ2-5; D might be TRBD2 (5 bases). Germline V lookup: CDR1 SEHNR, CDR2 FQNEAQ (reference sequence). V dropped 2 bases and J dropped 5 bases, with 21 bases sitting between them. This CDR3 spans 17 amino acids. The CDR3 sequence: CASSLKVRGREGETQYF. Written as DNA, the CDR3 is TGTGCCAGCAGCTTAAAAGTCCGAGGACGGGAAGGGGAGACCCAGTACTTC.

This chain joins TRBV20-1 and TRBJ1-1; D perhaps matches TRBD1 (5 bases). The V end was cut by 6 bases, the J end by 6 bases, with 11 bases between. Per germline, CDR1 DFQATT and CDR2 SNEGSKA (reference sequence). The CDR3 totals 11 residues. The CDR3 reads CSAKRGPEAFF. The DNA for the CDR3 is TGCAGTGCCAAAAGGGGCCCTGAAGCTTTCTTT.

V is TRBV3-1 (or the pseudogene TRBV3-2) and J is TRBJ1-1; the D is unclear. Trimming pared 8 bases from V and 4 bases from J, leaving 11 bases between. Germline V gene data show CDR1 as LGHDT and CDR2 as YNNKEL (reference sequence). The CDR3 consists of 12 residues. CDR3 coding DNA: TGTGCCAGCGGTCCTCGTTCCACTGAAGCTTTCTTT. This gives the protein CASGPRSTEAFF.

The rearrangement links TRBV19 to TRBJ2-7; D may be TRBD1 (6 bases). From germline, CDR1 is LNHDA and CDR2 SQIVND (reference sequence). The CDR3 loop spans 14 amino acids. Between the trimmed V and J ends, which lost 6 bases and 0 bases, there was a span of 12 bases. CDR3: CASSGTSSSYEQYF. Written as DNA, the CDR3 is TGTGCCAGTAGCGGGACATCCAGCTCCTACGAGCAGTACTTC.

The chain uses TRBV14 and TRBJ2-1; D is undetermined. Germline values: CDR1 SGHDN, CDR2 FVKESK. Trimming shortened V by 0 bases and J by 6 bases, and 6 bases separated the two germline ends. The CDR3 is 13 residues long. CDR3 nucleotides: TGTGCCAGCAGCCAAGATTGGGGCAATGAGCAGTTCTTC. This translates into CASSQDWGNEQFF. The full variable domain, rest sourced from reference TRBV14 and TRBJ2-1, is EAGVTQFPSHSVIEKGQTVTLRCDPISGHDNLYWYRRVMGKEIKFLLHFVKESKQDESGMPNNRFLAERTGGTYSTLKVQPAELEDSGVYFCASSQDWGNEQFFGPGTRLTVL.

This chain connects TRBV28 to TRBJ2-2; perhaps TRBD2 as D (5 bases). This CDR3 region has 16 residues. Trimming pared 5 bases from V and 8 bases from J, leaving 21 bases between. Germline CDR1 MDHEN, CDR2 SYDVKM. In nucleotides, the CDR3 is TGTGCCAGCAGTAAAGCCCGGACTGCCGAGGGAGGGGAGCTGTTTTTT. It yields the protein CASSKARTAEGGELFF.

The V call is TRBV28, the J call TRBJ2-7; 8 nucleotides line up with TRBD1. V was pared by 5 bases and J by 3 bases, with 9 bases of the junction left unmatched. This CDR3 has 15 amino acids. Germline assignment: CDR1 MDHEN and CDR2 SYDVKM. The CDR3 nucleotides are TGTGCCAGCAGTCCTTCAGGGGGCAGTTACTACGAGCAGTACTTC. This translates into CASSPSGGSYYEQYF.